These 5 T cell receptor beta chains share one sample of origin, sequenced in a study of vaccination and CD4 T cells after COVID-19. No cognate antigen is known for these TCRs. Treatment described: approximately 11-day PBMC culture with coronavirus spike peptide pools or control peptides (ViraFEST assay). With the Oncomine TCR Beta short-read assay, DNA from cultured CD4+ T cells was sequenced. Using its own MiXCR run on the PCR reads, TCRdb lists one record per CDR3 protein. This sample has almost 7,500 distinct CDR3 sequences; roughly 70% occur once, and the top ten carry approximately 15%. The sequenced sample was CD4+ T cells from blood, cultured in vitro. All receptors derive from a human donor who had recovered from COVID-19.

This clonotype appeared a few times. J is TRBJ1-2 and V is TRBV24-1; D is perhaps TRBD1 (5 bases). This CDR3 region has 16 residues. Germline CDR1 and CDR2: KGHDR and SFDVKD. V lost 4 bases, J lost 2 bases, and 16 bases lay in between. The chain's CDR3 is CATSDPTGARNYGYTF. The DNA of the CDR3 is TGTGCCACCAGTGACCCGACTGGGGCCAGGAACTATGGCTACACCTTC.

This chain uses TRBV19 with TRBJ1-1, with no clear D. Per germline, CDR1 LNHDA and CDR2 SQIVND (reference sequence). V was shortened by 7 bases and J by 3 bases, with 12 bases between the two germline ends. The length of the CDR3 is 13 residues. Written as DNA, the CDR3 is TGTGCCAGTACCCACCGAGGGTACACTGAAGCTTTCTTT. This sequence encodes CASTHRGYTEAFF.

The chain has TRBV20-1 and TRBJ1-2, with TRBD1 matching over 7 bases. In germline, CDR1 is DFQATT, CDR2 SNEGSKA (reference sequence). The J segment lost 4 bases and the V segment lost 5 bases, leaving 10 bases of the junction unmatched. The CDR3 sequence is 14 residues long. The CDR3 DNA sequence: TGCAGTGCTTTAAGGGGGCCTCACCCCTATGGCTACACCTTC. Protein: CSALRGPHPYGYTF.

The chain employs TRBV15 and TRBJ2-2, with 7 bases that match TRBD1. The CDR3 covers 16 residues. Germline CDR1 is LNHNV and CDR2 is YYDKDF (reference sequence). Trimming removed 0 bases from V and 0 bases from J; junction bases left unmatched: 1. The CDR3: CATSRETGANTGELFF. Here the CDR3 DNA reads TGTGCCACCAGCAGAGAAACAGGGGCGAACACCGGGGAGCTGTTTTTT.

V gene TRBV20-1 combines with J gene TRBJ1-6; D might be TRBD1 (5 bases). The CDR3 is made up of 16 amino acids. The ends were cut back, 2 bases at V and 7 bases at J, with 18 bases in the middle. Per germline, CDR1 DFQATT and CDR2 SNEGSKA (reference sequence). The CDR3 region is CSARPPRGTGNSPLHF. The CDR3 DNA is TGCAGTGCTAGACCCCCCCGGGGGACGGGGAATTCACCCCTCCACTTT.